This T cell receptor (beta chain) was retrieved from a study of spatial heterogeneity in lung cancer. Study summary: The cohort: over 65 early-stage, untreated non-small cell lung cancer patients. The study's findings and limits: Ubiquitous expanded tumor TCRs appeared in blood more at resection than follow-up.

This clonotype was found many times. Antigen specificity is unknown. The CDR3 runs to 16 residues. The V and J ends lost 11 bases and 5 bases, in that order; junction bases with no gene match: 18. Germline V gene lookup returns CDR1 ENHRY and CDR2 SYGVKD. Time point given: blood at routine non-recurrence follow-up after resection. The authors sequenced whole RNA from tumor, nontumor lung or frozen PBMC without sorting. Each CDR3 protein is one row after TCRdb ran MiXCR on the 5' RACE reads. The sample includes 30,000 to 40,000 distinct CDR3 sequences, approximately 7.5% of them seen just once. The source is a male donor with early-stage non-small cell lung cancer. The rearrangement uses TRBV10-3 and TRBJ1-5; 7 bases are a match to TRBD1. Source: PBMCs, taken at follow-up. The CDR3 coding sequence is TGTGCCTCGCGGGACAGCGCAGGGAGGGGAGATCAGCCCCAGCATTTT. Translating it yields CASRDSAGRGDQPQHF.